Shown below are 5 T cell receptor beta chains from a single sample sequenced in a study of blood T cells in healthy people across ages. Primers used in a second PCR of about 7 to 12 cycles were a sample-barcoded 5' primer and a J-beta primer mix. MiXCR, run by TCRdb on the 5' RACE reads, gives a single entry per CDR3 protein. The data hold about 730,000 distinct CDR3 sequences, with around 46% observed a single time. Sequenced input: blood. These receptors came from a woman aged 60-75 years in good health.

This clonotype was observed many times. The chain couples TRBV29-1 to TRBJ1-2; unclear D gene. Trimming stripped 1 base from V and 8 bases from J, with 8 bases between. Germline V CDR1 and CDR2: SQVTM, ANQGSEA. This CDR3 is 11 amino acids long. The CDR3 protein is CSVEVRGGYTF. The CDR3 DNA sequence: TGCAGCGTTGAAGTAAGAGGGGGCTACACCTTC.

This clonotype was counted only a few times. The CDR3 is CASSLTGQGNMNTEAFF. DNA for the CDR3: TGTGCCAGCAGCTTAACTGGACAGGGAAACATGAACACTGAAGCTTTCTTT. The V and J genes are TRBV7-9 and TRBJ1-1; 8 bases are a match to TRBD1. V shed 2 bases and J 0 bases; nucleotides not matched to a gene: 8. CDR1 SEHNR and CDR2 FQNEAQ come from the germline V gene (reference sequence). This CDR3 has 17 amino acids. Variable domain in full (rest from reference TRBV7-9 and TRBJ1-1): DTGVSQNPRHKITKRGQNVTFRCDPISEHNRLYWYRQTLGQGPEFLTYFQNEAQLEKSRLLSDRFSAERPKGSFSTLEIQRTEQGDSAMYLCASSLTGQGNMNTEAFFGQGTRLTVV.

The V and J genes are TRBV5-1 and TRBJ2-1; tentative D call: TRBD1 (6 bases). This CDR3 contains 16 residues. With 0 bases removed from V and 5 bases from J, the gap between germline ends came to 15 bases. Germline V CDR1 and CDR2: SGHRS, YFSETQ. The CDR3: CASSLEVVGTNNEQFF. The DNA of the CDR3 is TGCGCCAGCAGCTTGGAGGTCGTGGGGACAAACAATGAGCAGTTCTTC.

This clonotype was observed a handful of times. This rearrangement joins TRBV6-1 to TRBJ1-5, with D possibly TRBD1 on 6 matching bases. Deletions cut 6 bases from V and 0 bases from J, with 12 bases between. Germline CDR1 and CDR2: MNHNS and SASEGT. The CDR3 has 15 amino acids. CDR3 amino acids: CASRAQGPSNQPQHF. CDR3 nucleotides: TGTGCCAGCAGGGCACAGGGACCTAGCAATCAGCCCCAGCATTTT.

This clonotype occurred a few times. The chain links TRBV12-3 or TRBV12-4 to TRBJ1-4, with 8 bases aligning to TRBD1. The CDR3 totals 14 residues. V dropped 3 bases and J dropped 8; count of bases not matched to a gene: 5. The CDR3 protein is CASSFDRGNEKLFF. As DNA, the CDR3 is TGTGCCAGCAGTTTCGACAGGGGAAACGAAAAACTGTTTTTT.